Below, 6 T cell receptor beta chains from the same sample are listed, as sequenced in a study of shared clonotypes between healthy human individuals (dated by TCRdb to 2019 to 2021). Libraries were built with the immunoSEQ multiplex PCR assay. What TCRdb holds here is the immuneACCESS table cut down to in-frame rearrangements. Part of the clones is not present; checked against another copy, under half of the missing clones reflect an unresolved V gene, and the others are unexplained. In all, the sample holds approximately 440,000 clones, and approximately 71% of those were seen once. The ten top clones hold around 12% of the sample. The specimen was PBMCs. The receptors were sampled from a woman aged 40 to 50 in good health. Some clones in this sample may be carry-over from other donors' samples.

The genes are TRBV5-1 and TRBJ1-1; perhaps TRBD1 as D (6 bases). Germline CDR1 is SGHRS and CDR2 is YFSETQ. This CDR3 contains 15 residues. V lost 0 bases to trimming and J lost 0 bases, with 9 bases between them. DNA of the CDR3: TGCGCCAGCAGCTTGGTTCCAGGGGTGAACACTGAAGCTTTCTTT. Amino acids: CASSLVPGVNTEAFF.

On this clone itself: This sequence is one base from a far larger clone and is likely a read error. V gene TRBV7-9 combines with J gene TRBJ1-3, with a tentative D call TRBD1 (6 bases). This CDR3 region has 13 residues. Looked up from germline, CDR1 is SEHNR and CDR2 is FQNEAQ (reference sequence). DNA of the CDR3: TGTGCCAGCTACGGGACATTTGGAAGCACCATATATTTT. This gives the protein CASYGTFGSTIYF. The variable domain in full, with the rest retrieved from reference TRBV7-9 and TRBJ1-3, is DTGVSQNPRHKITKRGQNVTFRCDPISEHNRLYWYRQTLGQGPEFLTYFQNEAQLEKSRLLSDRFSAERPKGSFSTLEIQRTEQGDSAMYLCASYGTFGSTIYFGEGSWLTVV.

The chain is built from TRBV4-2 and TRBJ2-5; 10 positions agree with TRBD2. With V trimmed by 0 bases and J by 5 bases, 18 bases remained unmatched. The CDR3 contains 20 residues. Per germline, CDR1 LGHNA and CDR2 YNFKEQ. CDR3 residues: CASSQEFSGRPRRSFETQYF. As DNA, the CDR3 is TGTGCCAGCAGCCAAGAATTTAGCGGGAGGCCCCGCCGCTCGTTCGAGACCCAGTACTTC.

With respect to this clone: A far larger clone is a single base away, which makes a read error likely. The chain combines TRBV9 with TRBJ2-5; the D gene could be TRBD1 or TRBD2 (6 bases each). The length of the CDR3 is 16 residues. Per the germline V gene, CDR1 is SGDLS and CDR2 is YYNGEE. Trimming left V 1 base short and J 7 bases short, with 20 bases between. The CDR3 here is CASSVRSGGSDPTQYF. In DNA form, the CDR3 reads TGTGCCAGCAGCGTAAGATCCGGGGGCAGTGACCCGACCCAGTACTTC.

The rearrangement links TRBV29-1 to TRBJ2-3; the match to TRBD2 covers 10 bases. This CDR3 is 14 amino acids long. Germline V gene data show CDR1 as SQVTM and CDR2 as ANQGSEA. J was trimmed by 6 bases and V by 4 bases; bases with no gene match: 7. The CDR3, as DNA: TGCAGCGTTGCTGCTAGCGGGAGATGGGATACGCAGTATTTT. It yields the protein CSVAASGRWDTQYF.

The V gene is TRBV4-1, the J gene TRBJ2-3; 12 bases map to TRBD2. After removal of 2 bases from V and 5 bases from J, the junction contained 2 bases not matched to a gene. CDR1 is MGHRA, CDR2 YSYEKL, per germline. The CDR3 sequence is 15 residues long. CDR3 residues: CASSQLAGGVDTQYF. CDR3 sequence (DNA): TGCGCCAGCAGCCAACTAGCGGGAGGGGTAGATACGCAGTATTTT.